The subject of this entry is one T cell receptor beta chain. This receptor's antigen is unknown. Nothing much larger sits one base from this clone, and base qualities are not available. The CDR3 holds 13 amino acids from the cysteine to the phenylalanine. Only CDR3 DNA remains: 39 bases, in frame from the first base. V is pared back by 1 base and J by 4 bases, with 7 bases lying between the germline termini. Sequences SGHNT (CDR1) and YYREEE (CDR2) are obtained from the germline V gene (reference sequence). The sample comes from a study of T cell changes during pregnancy in multiple sclerosis (dated by TCRdb to the late 2010s). Some background on the complete study: The study looked at changes in the T cell repertoire across pregnancy in women with multiple sclerosis.

The receptor library was made with the immunoSEQ multiplex PCR assay. TCRdb provides this immuneACCESS table in a form limited to in-frame rearrangements. Some clones are lacking; in checked studies, under half of them reflect an unresolved V gene, and why the rest are absent is not known. The sample table contains about 50,000 clones; only one count was recorded for 94% of them. The ten top clones hold roughly 0.33% of the sample. This receptor was identified in a female donor with multiple sclerosis, enrolled in a pregnancy study. The input for sequencing was CD4+ T cells from peripheral blood mononuclear cells, taken in the third trimester of pregnancy. Recombination connected TRBV5-4 to TRBJ2-3; the D segment could be TRBD1, given 6 matching bases. Read as DNA, the sequence is TGTGCCAGCAGCTTGAAGGGGGCAGATACGCAGTATTTT. It is translated as CASSLKGADTQYF.